This T cell receptor (beta chain) stems from a study of OX40 agonist ivuxolimab in advanced cancers. Only in-frame clones appear in the TCRdb table, and some are missing; sequencing was by immunoSEQ multiplex PCR. The table records 76,000 or so clones, approximately 85% of them present only once. The receptor comes from an adult with an advanced solid tumor such as melanoma, head and neck, liver or kidney cancer. Material: CD4+ or CD8+ T cells sorted from blood, obtained in a trial of the OX40 agonist ivuxolimab.

The chain's CDR3 is CASSISTGTHYGYTF. CDR3 nucleotides: TGTGCCAGCAGCATCTCGACAGGGACCCACTATGGCTACACCTTC. The chain links TRBV7-3 to TRBJ1-2, with TRBD1 identical over 7 bases. CDR1 is SGHTA, CDR2 FQGTGA, per germline. The V segment lost 5 bases and the J segment 3 bases; nucleotides outside the gene matches: 9. This CDR3 region has 15 residues.